The 11 T cell receptor beta chains given below trace back to one sample, sequenced in a study of shared clonotypes between healthy human individuals. Libraries were prepared by immunoSEQ multiplex PCR; TCRdb keeps only in-frame clonotypes and omits some of them. The profile shows about 480,000 clones, 60% to 80% of them singletons. Sequencing input: PBMCs. These receptors were obtained from a woman between 35 and 50 years old in good health. Some clones in this sample may be carry-over from other donors' samples.

The chain recombines TRBV6-1 with TRBJ2-2; D possibly matches TRBD1 or TRBD2 (5 bases each). Trimming cost V 11 bases and J 3 bases, with 16 bases left between them. CDR1 and CDR2 (germline): MNHNS, SASEGT. The CDR3 loop spans 14 amino acids. CDR3 residues: CASTGAPDTGELFF. In DNA, the CDR3 is TGTGCCTCAACCGGGGCCCCAGACACCGGGGAGCTGTTTTTT.

The chain carries TRBV30 and TRBJ2-6; D is unclear. V lost 5 bases and J lost 5, with 10 bases in between. Germline CDR1 GTSNPN, CDR2 SVGIG (reference sequence). The CDR3 runs to 13 residues. The CDR3 DNA sequence: TGTGCCTGGGCCAAGCTGAGGGCCAACGTCCTGACTTTC. Protein sequence: CAWAKLRANVLTF.

With respect to this clone: Other DNA sequences within the sample encode an identical CDR3. The rearrangement joins TRBV15 to TRBJ2-5; D is unclear. Trimming pared 0 bases from V and 5 bases from J, leaving 4 bases between. The CDR3 totals 12 residues. Germline-derived CDR1 and CDR2 are LNHNV and YYDKDF (reference sequence). The CDR3 DNA is TGTGCCACCAGCAGAGATTCTGAGACCCAGTACTTC. The encoded protein is CATSRDSETQYF.

This chain links TRBV5-6 with TRBJ2-2; D remains ambiguous. The ends were cut back, 1 base at V and 8 bases at J, with 6 bases in the middle. This CDR3 region has 12 residues. Germline V gives CDR1 SGHDT, CDR2 YYEEEE. The CDR3 DNA sequence: TGTGCCAGCAGCTTGCTTTGGGGGGAGCTGTTTTTT. Protein product: CASSLLWGELFF.

The V gene is TRBV27, the J gene TRBJ2-1; TRBD2 aligns across 8 bases. Germline CDR1 and CDR2: MNHEY and SMNVEV (reference sequence). The CDR3 length is 17 residues. With 6 bases clipped from V and 4 bases from J, the junction kept 14 bases outside the gene matches. In nucleotides, the CDR3 is TGTGCCAGCAGCCCCCTAAAGCCGGGAGGGCCTTACAATGAGCAGTTCTTC. Its protein is CASSPLKPGGPYNEQFF.

The chain is built from TRBV5-1 and TRBJ2-5; 16 bases fit TRBD2. Germline values: CDR1 SGHRS, CDR2 YFSETQ. This CDR3 spans 16 amino acids. Trimming at V came to 2 bases and at J to 8 bases, leaving 6 bases not matched to a gene. The CDR3 sequence is CASSLWGLAGGTTQYF. The CDR3 DNA follows: TGCGCCAGCAGCTTATGGGGACTAGCGGGAGGGACAACCCAGTACTTC.

This chain links TRBV7-2 with TRBJ2-1; 7 positions match TRBD2. The CDR3 sequence is 16 residues long. Germline trimming cut 7 bases from V and 5 bases from J; bases unmatched to any gene: 14. Germline V gene sequence: CDR1 SGHTA, CDR2 FQGNSA. As DNA, the CDR3 is TGTGCCAGCAATCCCCAGGTCGCGGGAGCTCACAATGAGCAGTTCTTC. Translated: CASNPQVAGAHNEQFF.

This chain joins TRBV7-9 and TRBJ2-1, with 9 bases that match TRBD2. Looked up from germline, CDR1 is SEHNR and CDR2 is FQNEAQ (reference sequence). This CDR3 spans 15 amino acids. Unmatched junction bases numbered 6, after V lost 5 bases and J lost 4 bases. The DNA of the CDR3 is TGTGCCAGCAGCGCAATGGGACTAGCTTACAATGAGCAGTTCTTC. Protein sequence: CASSAMGLAYNEQFF.

This rearrangement joins TRBV7-9 to TRBJ2-7; 8 bases fit TRBD1. The CDR3 spans 17 residues. Trimming removed 0 bases from V and 7 bases from J; junction bases left unmatched: 14. The V gene's germline CDR1 is SEHNR and CDR2 FQNEAQ (reference sequence). The DNA of the CDR3 is TGTGCCAGCAGCTTAGCGCTGGGGGACAGGTTCACGAGGGAGCAGTACTTC. Translation gives CASSLALGDRFTREQYF. The whole variable domain, remainder taken from reference TRBV7-9 and TRBJ2-7, is DTGVSQNPRHKITKRGQNVTFRCDPISEHNRLYWYRQTLGQGPEFLTYFQNEAQLEKSRLLSDRFSAERPKGSFSTLEIQRTEQGDSAMYLCASSLALGDRFTREQYFGPGTRLTVT.

The V gene is TRBV5-1, the J gene TRBJ2-3; D may be TRBD1 or TRBD2 (6 bases each). From germline, CDR1 is SGHRS and CDR2 YFSETQ. V shed 4 bases and J shed 2 bases, with 14 bases lying between them. The CDR3 has 15 residues. In DNA, the CDR3 is TGCGCCAGCAGCGCGTCGGGGGCCCCCACAGATACGCAGTATTTT. Its protein is CASSASGAPTDTQYF.

This chain joins TRBV10-3 and TRBJ2-5; TRBD1 matches at 7 bases. The V and J ends lost 3 bases and 4 bases, in that order; junction bases with no gene match: 11. From germline, CDR1 is ENHRY and CDR2 SYGVKD. This CDR3 spans 16 amino acids. The CDR3 DNA is TGTGCCATCAGTGATACAGGGGATGGAGGTCGAGAGACCCAGTACTTC. Its translation is CAISDTGDGGRETQYF.